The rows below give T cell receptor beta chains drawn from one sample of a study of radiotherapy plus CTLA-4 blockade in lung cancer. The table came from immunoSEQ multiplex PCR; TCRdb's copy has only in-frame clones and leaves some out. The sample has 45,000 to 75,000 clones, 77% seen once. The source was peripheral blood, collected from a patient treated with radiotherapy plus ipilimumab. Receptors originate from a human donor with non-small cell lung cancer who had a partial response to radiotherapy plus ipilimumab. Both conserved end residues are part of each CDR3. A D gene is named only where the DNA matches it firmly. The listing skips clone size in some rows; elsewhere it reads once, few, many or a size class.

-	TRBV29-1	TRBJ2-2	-	CSVTVGQGGFTGELFF	TGCAGCGTTACCGTAGGACAGGGAGGGTTTACCGGGGAGCTGTTTTTT
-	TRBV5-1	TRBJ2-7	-	CASSLNRVYEQYF	TGCGCCAGCAGCTTAAACAGGGTCTACGAGCAGTACTTC
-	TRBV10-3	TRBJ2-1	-	CAISDQGVNEQFF	TGTGCCATCAGTGACCAAGGGGTTAATGAGCAGTTCTTC
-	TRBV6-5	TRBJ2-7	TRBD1	CATDRDRGPYEQYF	TGTGCCACCGACCGGGACAGGGGGCCCTACGAGCAGTACTTC
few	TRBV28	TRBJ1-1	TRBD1	CASSLLRGRQGAGGEAFF	TGTGCCAGCAGTTTATTACGAGGACGACAGGGGGCAGGTGGTGAAGCTTTCTTT
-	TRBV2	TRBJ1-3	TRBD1	CASTGTGSGNTIYF	TGTGCCAGCACGGGGACAGGGTCCGGAAACACCATATATTTT
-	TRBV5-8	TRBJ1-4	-	CASSLKGVLEKLFF	TGTGCCAGCAGCTTGAAAGGGGTTTTGGAAAAACTGTTTTTT
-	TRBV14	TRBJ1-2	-	CASSHFPRGPANYGYTF	TGTGCCAGCAGCCACTTCCCACGGGGTCCAGCTAACTATGGCTACACCTTC
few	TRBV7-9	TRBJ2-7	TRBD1	CASSLTTGTRDEQYF	TGTGCCAGCAGCTTAACGACAGGGACCAGGGACGAGCAGTACTTC
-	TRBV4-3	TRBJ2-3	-	CASSQGTTTDTQYF	TGCGCCAGCAGCCAAGGAACCACTACAGATACGCAGTATTTT
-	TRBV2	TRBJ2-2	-	CASSESSGELFF	TGTGCCAGCAGTGAATCCTCCGGGGAGCTGTTTTTT
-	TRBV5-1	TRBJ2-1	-	CASSPHGSSYNEQFF	TGCGCCAGCAGCCCACACGGGAGCTCCTACAATGAGCAGTTCTTC
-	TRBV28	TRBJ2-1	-	CASRIQGRNEQFF	TGTGCCAGCAGAATCCAGGGGAGAAATGAGCAGTTCTTC
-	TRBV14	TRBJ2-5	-	CASSPLRDIETQYF	TGTGCCAGCAGCCCGCTGAGGGACATCGAGACCCAGTACTTC
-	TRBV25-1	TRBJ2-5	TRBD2	CASSEGVAGGRETQYF	TGTGCCAGCAGTGAAGGAGTAGCGGGGGGACGAGAGACCCAGTACTTC
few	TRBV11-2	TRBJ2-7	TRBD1	CASSQGQGSKSSYEQYF	TGTGCCAGCAGCCAAGGACAGGGATCTAAAAGCTCCTACGAGCAGTACTTC
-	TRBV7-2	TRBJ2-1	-	CASSFRLYEQFF	TGTGCCAGCAGCTTCAGACTGTATGAGCAGTTCTTC
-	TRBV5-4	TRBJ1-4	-	CASSPRGTNEKLFF	TGTGCCAGCAGCCCCCGGGGGACTAATGAAAAACTGTTTTTT
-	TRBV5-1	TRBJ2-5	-	CASSLVQETQYF	TGCGCCAGCAGCTTGGTACAAGAGACCCAGTACTTC
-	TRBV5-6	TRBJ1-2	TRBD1	CASSPTGSDGYTF	TGTGCCAGCAGCCCGACAGGGAGCGATGGCTACACCTTC
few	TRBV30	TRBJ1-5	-	CAWSVSSGNQPQHF	TGTGCCTGGAGTGTATCTTCGGGCAATCAGCCCCAGCATTTT
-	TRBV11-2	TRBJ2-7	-	CASSLLTGDFYEQYF	TGTGCCAGCAGCTTACTAACAGGGGACTTCTACGAGCAGTACTTC
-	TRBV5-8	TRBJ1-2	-	CASSLSGGWYGYTF	TGTGCCAGCAGCTTGTCGGGGGGCTGGTATGGCTACACCTTC
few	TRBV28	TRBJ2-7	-	CASSGLYYEQYF	TGTGCCAGCAGCGGACTGTACTACGAGCAGTACTTC
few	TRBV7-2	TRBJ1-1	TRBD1	CASSLGQSTEAFF	TGTGCCAGCAGCTTGGGACAGAGCACTGAAGCTTTCTTT
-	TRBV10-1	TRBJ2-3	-	CASKDKTRVTQYF	TGCGCCAGCAAAGACAAGACTAGGGTTACGCAGTATTTT
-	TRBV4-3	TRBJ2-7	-	CASSQDTYGSEQYF	TGCGCCAGCAGCCAAGATACGTACGGAAGCGAGCAGTACTTC
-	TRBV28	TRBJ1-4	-	CASRGGANEKLFF	TGTGCCAGCAGGGGAGGGGCTAATGAAAAACTGTTTTTT
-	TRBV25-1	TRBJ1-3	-	CASSEERSGNTIYF	TGTGCCAGCAGTGAAGAGAGGTCTGGAAACACCATATATTTT
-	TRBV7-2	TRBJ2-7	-	CASSPRQYNSYEQYF	TGTGCCAGCAGCCCGAGACAGTATAACTCCTACGAGCAGTACTTC
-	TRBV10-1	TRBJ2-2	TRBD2	CASSESQGAGRTGELFF	TGCGCCAGCAGTGAGTCCCAAGGAGCGGGGCGAACCGGGGAGCTGTTTTTT
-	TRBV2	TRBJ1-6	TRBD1	CASSESPGQGYSPLHF	TGTGCCAGCAGTGAATCGCCGGGACAGGGATATTCACCCCTCCACTTT
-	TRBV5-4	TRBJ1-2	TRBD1	CASSLGGQGGNYGYTF	TGTGCCAGCAGCTTGGGGGGACAGGGGGGTAACTATGGCTACACCTTC
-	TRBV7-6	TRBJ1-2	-	CASSLQGQRGYTF	TGTGCCAGCAGCTTACAGGGGCAGCGGGGCTACACCTTC
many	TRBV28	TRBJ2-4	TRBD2	CASSGLGLAGGLAKNIQYF	TGTGCCAGCAGTGGCCTTGGGCTAGCGGGGGGCTTAGCCAAAAACATTCAGTACTTC
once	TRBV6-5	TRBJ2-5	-	CASSYGGGEGETQYF	TGTGCCAGCAGTTACGGAGGCGGGGAAGGGGAGACCCAGTACTTC
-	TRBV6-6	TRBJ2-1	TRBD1	CASSYTTGNNEQFF	TGTGCCAGCAGTTATACGACAGGGAACAATGAGCAGTTCTTC
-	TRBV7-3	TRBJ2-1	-	CASSLEEWHEQFF	TGTGCCAGCAGCTTAGAGGAATGGCATGAGCAGTTCTTC
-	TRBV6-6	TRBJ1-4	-	CASSGMGPQEKLFF	TGTGCCAGCAGTGGCATGGGCCCTCAAGAAAAACTGTTTTTT
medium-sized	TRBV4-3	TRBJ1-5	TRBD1	CASSQARQGGQPQHF	TGCGCCAGCAGCCAAGCGAGACAGGGAGGCCAGCCCCAGCATTTT
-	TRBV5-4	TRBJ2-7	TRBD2	CASSSPGAGGPHEQYF	TGTGCCAGCAGCTCGCCGGGGGCGGGGGGGCCCCACGAGCAGTACTTC
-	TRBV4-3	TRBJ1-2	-	CASSRIRDNNYGYTF	TGCGCCAGCAGCCGAATCCGGGACAACAACTATGGCTACACCTTC
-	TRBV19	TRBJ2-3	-	CASSNSPQDGGRTDTQYF	TGTGCCAGTAGTAATTCCCCCCAGGACGGGGGGCGTACAGATACGCAGTATTTT
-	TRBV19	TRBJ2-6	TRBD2	CASSREGHRRSGANVLTF	TGTGCCAGTAGTCGGGAGGGACATCGGCGCTCTGGGGCCAACGTCCTGACTTTC
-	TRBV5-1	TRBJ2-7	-	CASSLNSLEQYF	TGCGCCAGCAGCTTAAACTCTCTGGAGCAGTACTTC
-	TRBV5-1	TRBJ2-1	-	CASKLNNEQFF	TGCGCCAGCAAATTAAACAATGAGCAGTTCTTC
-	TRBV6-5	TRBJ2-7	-	CASSYSHRRQNYEQYF	TGTGCCAGCAGTTACTCACATCGGAGGCAGAATTACGAGCAGTACTTC
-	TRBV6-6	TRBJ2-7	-	CASSPTVYEQYF	TGTGCCAGCAGTCCAACAGTCTACGAGCAGTACTTC
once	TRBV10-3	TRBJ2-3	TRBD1	CAISDGDRLDTDTQYF	TGTGCCATCAGTGACGGGGACAGGTTAGACACAGATACGCAGTATTTT
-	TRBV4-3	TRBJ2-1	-	CASGPTPDNEQFF	TGCGCCAGCGGGCCGACACCGGACAATGAGCAGTTCTTC
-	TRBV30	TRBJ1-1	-	CAWSVRGGAEAFF	TGTGCCTGGAGTGTTAGGGGGGGCGCTGAAGCTTTCTTT
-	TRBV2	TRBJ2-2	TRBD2	CATQSGTSPGELFF	TGTGCCACACAGTCCGGGACTAGCCCCGGGGAGCTGTTTTTT
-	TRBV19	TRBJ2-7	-	CASSPMSVPYEQYF	TGTGCCAGTAGTCCCATGAGCGTACCCTACGAGCAGTACTTC
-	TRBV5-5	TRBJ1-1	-	CASSSLAATEAFF	TGTGCCAGCAGCTCCCTGGCGGCCACTGAAGCTTTCTTT
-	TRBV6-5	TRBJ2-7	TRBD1	CASQNSGTGFNEQYF	TGTGCCAGCCAAAACTCCGGGACAGGGTTTAACGAGCAGTACTTC
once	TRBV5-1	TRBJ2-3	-	CASSLEGGTDTQYF	TGCGCCAGCAGCTTGGAGGGGGGCACAGATACGCAGTATTTT
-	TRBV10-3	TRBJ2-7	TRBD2	CAISDWTRGGNEQYF	TGTGCCATCAGTGACTGGACTAGGGGTGGTAACGAGCAGTACTTC
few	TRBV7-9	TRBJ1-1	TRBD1	CASSLGDRGLTEAFF	TGTGCCAGCAGCTTAGGGGACAGGGGGCTTACTGAAGCTTTCTTT